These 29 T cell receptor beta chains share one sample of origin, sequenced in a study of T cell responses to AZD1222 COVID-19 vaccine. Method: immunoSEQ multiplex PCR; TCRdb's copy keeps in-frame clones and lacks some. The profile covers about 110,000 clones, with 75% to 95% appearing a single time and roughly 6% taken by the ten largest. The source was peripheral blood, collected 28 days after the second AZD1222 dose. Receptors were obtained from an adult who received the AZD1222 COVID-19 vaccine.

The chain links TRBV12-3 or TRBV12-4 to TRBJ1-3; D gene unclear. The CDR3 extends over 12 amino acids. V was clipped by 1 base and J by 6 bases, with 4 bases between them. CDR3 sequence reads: CASSLGENTIYF. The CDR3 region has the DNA TGTGCCAGCAGTTTAGGGGAAAACACCATATATTTT.

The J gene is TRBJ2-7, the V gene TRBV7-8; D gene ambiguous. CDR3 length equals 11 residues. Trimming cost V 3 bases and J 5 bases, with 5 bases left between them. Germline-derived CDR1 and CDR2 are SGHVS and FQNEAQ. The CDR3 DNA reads TGTGCCAGCAGCTTTGGCGACGAGCAGTACTTC. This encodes CASSFGDEQYF.

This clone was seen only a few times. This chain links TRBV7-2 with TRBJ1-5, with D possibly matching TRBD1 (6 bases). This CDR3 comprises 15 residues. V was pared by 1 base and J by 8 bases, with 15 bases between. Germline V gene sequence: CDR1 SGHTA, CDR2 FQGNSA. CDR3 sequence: CASSLVGGRAEPQHF. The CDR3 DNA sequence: TGTGCCAGCAGCTTAGTAGGGGGACGTGCGGAGCCCCAGCATTTT.

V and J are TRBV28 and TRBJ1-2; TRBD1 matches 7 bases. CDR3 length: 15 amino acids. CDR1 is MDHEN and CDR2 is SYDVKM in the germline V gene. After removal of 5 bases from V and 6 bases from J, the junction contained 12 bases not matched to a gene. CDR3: CASSPPDRWYDGYTF. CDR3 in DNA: TGTGCCAGCAGTCCACCGGACAGGTGGTATGATGGCTACACCTTC.

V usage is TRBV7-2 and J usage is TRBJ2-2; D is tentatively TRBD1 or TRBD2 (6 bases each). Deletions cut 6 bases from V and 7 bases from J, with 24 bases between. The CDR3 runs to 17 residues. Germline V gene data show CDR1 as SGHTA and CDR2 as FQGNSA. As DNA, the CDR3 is TGTGCCAGCAGTCAAACGTCGGGGGCCTTAGGGATCGGGGAGCTGTTTTTT. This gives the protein CASSQTSGALGIGELFF.

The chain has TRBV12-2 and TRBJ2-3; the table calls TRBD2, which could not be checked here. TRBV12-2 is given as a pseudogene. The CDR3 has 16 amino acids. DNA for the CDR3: TGTGCAAGTCGCTTAGAGGAGGGGCCCCGCACAGATACGCAGTATTTT. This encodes CASRLEEGPRTDTQYF.

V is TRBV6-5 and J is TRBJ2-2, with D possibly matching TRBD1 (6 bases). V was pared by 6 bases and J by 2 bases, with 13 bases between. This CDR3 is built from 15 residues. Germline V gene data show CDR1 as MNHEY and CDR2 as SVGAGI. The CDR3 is CASSSRTANTGELFF. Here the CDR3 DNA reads TGTGCCAGCAGCTCCCGGACAGCCAACACCGGGGAGCTGTTTTTT.

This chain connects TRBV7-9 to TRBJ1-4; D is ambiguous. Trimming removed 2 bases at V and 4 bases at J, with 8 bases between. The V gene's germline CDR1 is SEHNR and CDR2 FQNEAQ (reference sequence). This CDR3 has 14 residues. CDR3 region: CASSLTGFNEKLFF. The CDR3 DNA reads TGTGCCAGCAGCTTAACGGGTTTTAATGAAAAACTGTTTTTT. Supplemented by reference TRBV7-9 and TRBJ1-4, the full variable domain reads DTGVSQNPRHKITKRGQNVTFRCDPISEHNRLYWYRQTLGQGPEFLTYFQNEAQLEKSRLLSDRFSAERPKGSFSTLEIQRTEQGDSAMYLCASSLTGFNEKLFFGSGTQLSVL.

The CDR3 coding sequence is TGTGCCAGCAGCGTAGCGAAAGGGAATGGCTACACCTTC. Residues: CASSVAKGNGYTF. V is TRBV9 and J is TRBJ1-2; D is undetermined. The CDR3 is made up of 13 amino acids. V gave up 0 bases and J gave up 6 bases, with 9 bases separating them. The germline V gene encodes CDR1 SGDLS and CDR2 YYNGEE.

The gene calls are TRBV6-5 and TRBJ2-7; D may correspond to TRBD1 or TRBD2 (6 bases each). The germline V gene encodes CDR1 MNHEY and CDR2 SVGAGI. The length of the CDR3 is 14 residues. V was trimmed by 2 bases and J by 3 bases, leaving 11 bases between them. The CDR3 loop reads CASSYGGGGYEQYF. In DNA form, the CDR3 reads TGTGCCAGCAGTTACGGAGGGGGTGGCTACGAGCAGTACTTC.

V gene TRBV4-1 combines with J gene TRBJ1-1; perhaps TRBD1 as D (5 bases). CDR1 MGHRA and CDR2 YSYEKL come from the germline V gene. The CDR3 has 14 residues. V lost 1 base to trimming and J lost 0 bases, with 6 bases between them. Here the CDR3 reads CASSQGQMNTEAFF. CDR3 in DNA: TGCGCCAGCAGCCAAGGACAGATGAACACTGAAGCTTTCTTT.

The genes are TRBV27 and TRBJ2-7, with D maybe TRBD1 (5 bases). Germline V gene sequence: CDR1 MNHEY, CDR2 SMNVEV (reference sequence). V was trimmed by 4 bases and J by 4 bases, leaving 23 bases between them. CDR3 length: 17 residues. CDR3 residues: CASSSKDILSPFYEQYF. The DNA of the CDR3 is TGTGCCAGCAGTTCCAAGGACATTCTTAGTCCCTTTTACGAGCAGTACTTC.

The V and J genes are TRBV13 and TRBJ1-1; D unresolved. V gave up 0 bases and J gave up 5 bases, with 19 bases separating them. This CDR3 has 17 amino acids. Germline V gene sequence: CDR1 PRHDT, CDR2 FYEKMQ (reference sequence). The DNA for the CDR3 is TGTGCCAGCAGCTTAGGTTCCAGACACGGTGCAGAGACTGAAGCTTTCTTT. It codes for CASSLGSRHGAETEAFF.

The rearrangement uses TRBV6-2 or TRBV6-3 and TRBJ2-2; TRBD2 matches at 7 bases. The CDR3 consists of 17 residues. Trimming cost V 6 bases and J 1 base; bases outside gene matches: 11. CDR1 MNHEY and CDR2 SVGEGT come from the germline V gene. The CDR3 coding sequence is TGTGCCAGCAGCTCTACCCGTGTAGCGGGGAACACCGGGGAGCTGTTTTTT. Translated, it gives CASSSTRVAGNTGELFF.

In nucleotides, the CDR3 is TGTGCCAGCAGCTTAGATACCCTTGAGGAGCAGTACTTC. It translates to CASSLDTLEEQYF. V usage is TRBV11-2 and J usage is TRBJ2-7; no definite D call. Per the germline V gene, CDR1 is SGHAT and CDR2 is FQNNGV. CDR3 size: 13 residues. Trimming removed 0 bases from V and 7 bases from J, with 10 bases in between. Full variable domain (outside the CDR3, taken from reference TRBV11-2 and TRBJ2-7): EAGVAQSPRYKIIEKRQSVAFWCNPISGHATLYWYQQILGQGPKLLIQFQNNGVVDDSQLPKDRFSAERLKGVDSTLKIQPAKLEDSAVYLCASSLDTLEEQYFGPGTRLTVT.

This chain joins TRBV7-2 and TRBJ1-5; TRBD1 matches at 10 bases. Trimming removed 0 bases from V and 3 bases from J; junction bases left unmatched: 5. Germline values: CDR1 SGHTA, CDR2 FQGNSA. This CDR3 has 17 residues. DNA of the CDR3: TGTGCCAGCAGCTTAGCCCGCGGGACAGGGGTCAATCAGCCCCAGCATTTT. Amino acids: CASSLARGTGVNQPQHF.

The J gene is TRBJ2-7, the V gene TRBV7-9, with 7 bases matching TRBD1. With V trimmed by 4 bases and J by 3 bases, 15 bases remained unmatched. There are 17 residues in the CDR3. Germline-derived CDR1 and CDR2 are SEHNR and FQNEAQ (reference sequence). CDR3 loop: CASSSTISVTGIYEQYF. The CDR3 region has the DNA TGTGCCAGCAGCTCGACCATTAGCGTGACAGGGATCTACGAGCAGTACTTC. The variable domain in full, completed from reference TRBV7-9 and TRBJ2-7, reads DTGVSQNPRHKITKRGQNVTFRCDPISEHNRLYWYRQTLGQGPEFLTYFQNEAQLEKSRLLSDRFSAERPKGSFSTLEIQRTEQGDSAMYLCASSSTISVTGIYEQYFGPGTRLTVT.

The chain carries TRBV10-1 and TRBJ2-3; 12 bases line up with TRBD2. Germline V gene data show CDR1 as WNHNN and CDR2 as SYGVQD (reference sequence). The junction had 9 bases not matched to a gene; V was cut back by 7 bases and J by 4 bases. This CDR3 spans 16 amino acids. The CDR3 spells CASNPATSGSADTQYF. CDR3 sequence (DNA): TGCGCCAGCAACCCGGCGACTAGCGGGAGCGCAGATACGCAGTATTTT.

CDR3 protein: CASSLARRSYEQYF. In DNA form, the CDR3 reads TGCGCCAGCAGCTTGGCACGCAGGAGCTACGAGCAGTACTTC. The chain uses TRBV5-1 and TRBJ2-7, with no clear D. The length of the CDR3 is 14 residues. Germline CDR1 SGHRS, CDR2 YFSETQ. Trimming removed 0 bases at V and 3 bases at J, with 10 bases between.

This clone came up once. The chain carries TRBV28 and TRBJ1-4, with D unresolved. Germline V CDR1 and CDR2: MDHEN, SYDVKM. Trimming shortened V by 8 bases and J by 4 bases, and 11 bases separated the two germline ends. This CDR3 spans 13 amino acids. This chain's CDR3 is CASLGRLNEKLFF. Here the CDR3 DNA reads TGTGCCAGCCTTGGGAGGCTTAATGAAAAACTGTTTTTT.

The CDR3: CASSQNQGEAFF. CDR3 in DNA: TGCGCCAGCAGCCAGAACCAAGGAGAAGCTTTCTTT. The chain combines TRBV4-3 with TRBJ1-1; D remains ambiguous. Germline V lookup: CDR1 LGHNA, CDR2 YSLEER. The CDR3 consists of 12 residues. V lost 3 bases, J lost 8 bases, and 10 bases lay in between.

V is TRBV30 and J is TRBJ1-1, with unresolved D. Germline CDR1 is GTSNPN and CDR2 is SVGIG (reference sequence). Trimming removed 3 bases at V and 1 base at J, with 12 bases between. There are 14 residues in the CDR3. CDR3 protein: CAWSSGRRNTEAFF. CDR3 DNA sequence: TGTGCCTGGAGCTCGGGGAGAAGGAACACTGAAGCTTTCTTT.

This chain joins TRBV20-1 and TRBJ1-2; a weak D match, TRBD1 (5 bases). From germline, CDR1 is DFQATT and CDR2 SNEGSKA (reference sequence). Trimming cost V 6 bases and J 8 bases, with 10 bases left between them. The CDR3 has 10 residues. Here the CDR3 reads CSAARDGYTF. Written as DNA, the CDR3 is TGCAGTGCAGCCAGGGACGGCTACACCTTC.

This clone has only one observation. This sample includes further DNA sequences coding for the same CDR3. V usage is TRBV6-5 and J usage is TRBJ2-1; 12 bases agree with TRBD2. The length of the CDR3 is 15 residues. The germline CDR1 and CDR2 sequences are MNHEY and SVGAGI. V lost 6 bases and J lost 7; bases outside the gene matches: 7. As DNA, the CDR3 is TGTGCCAGCAGCCTCGGGACTAGCGGGTATAATGAGCAGTTCTTC. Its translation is CASSLGTSGYNEQFF.

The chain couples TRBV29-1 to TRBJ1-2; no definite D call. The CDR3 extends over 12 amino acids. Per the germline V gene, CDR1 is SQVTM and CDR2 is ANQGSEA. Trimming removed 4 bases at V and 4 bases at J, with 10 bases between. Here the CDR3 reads CSVAAGSYGYTF. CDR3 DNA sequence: TGCAGCGTTGCGGCGGGGAGCTATGGCTACACCTTC.

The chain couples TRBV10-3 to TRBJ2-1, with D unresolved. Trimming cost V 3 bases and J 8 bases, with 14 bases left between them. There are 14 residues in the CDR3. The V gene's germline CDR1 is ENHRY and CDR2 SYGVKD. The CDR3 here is CAISEGSPTDEQFF. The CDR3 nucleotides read TGTGCCATCAGTGAAGGTTCCCCCACGGATGAGCAGTTCTTC.

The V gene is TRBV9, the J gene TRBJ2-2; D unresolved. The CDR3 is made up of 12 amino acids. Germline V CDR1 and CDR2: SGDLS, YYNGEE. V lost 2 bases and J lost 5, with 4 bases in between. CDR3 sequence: CASSVETGELFF. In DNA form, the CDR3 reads TGTGCCAGCAGCGTCGAAACCGGGGAGCTGTTTTTT.

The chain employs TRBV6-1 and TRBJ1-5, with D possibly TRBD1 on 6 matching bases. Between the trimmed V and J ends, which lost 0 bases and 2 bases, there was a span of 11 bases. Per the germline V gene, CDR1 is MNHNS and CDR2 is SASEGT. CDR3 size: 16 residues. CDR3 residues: CASSEASGAGNQPQHF. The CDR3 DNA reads TGTGCCAGCAGTGAAGCGTCAGGGGCGGGCAATCAGCCCCAGCATTTT.

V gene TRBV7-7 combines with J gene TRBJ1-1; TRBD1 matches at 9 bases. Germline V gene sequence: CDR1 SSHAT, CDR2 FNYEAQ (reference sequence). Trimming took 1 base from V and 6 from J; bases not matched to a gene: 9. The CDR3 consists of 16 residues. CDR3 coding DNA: TGTGCCAGCAGCTTAGGGGGGACAGGGACCCCTTCTGAAGCTTTCTTT. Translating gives CASSLGGTGTPSEAFF.